The source of this T cell receptor (beta chain) is a study of T cell changes during pregnancy in multiple sclerosis. Libraries were prepared by immunoSEQ multiplex PCR; TCRdb keeps only in-frame clonotypes and omits some of them. The sample includes over 100,000 clones, about 90% seen only once; the top ten take 1.5%. Looked up from germline, CDR1 is SQVTM and CDR2 is ANQGSEA. The CDR3 has 14 residues. V was pared by 7 bases and J by 5 bases, with 13 bases of the junction left unmatched. This sample comprised peripheral blood, obtained in the third trimester of pregnancy. This sequence joins TRBV29-1 and TRBJ1-1; 7 bases agree with TRBD1. This TCR was recovered from a female donor with multiple sclerosis, enrolled in a pregnancy study. Here the CDR3 DNA reads TGCAGCGGGTGGGGACCAGGGGGATCGACTGAAGCTTTCTTT. Its protein is CSGWGPGGSTEAFF.